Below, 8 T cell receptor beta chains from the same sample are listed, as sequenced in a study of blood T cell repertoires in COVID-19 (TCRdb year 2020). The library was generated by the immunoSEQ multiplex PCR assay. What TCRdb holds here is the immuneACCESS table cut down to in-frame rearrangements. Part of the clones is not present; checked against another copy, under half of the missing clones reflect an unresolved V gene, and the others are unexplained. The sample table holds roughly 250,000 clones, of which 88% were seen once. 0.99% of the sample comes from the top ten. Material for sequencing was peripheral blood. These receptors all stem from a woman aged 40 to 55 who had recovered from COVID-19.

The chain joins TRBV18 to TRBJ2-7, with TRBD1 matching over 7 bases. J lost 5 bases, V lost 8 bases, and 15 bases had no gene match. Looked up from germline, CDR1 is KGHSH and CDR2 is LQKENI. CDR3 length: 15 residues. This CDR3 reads CASAKGAPGIDEQYF. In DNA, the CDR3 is TGTGCCAGCGCTAAGGGGGCGCCCGGGATCGACGAGCAGTACTTC. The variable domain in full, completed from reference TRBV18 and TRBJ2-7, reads NAGVMQNPRHLVRRRGQEARLRCSPMKGHSHVYWYRQLPEEGLKFMVYLQKENIIDESGMPKERFSAEFPKEGPSILRIQQVVRGDSAAYFCASAKGAPGIDEQYFGPGTRLTVT.

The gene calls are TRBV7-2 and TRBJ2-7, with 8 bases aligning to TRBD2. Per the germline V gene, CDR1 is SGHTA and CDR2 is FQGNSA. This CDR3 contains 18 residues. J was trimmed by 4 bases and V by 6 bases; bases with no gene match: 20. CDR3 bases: TGTGCCAGCAGTCGCGGGCTTAAGGGGGTAGCGGGAAGGTACGAGCAGTACTTC. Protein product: CASSRGLKGVAGRYEQYF.

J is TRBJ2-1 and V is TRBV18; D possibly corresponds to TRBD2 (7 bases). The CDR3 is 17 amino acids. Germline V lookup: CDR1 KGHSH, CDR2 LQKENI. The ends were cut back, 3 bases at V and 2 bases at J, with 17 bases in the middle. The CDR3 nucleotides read TGTGCCAGCTCACCTCCCAGGGCGGGGGCCACCTACAATGAGCAGTTCTTC. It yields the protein CASSPPRAGATYNEQFF.

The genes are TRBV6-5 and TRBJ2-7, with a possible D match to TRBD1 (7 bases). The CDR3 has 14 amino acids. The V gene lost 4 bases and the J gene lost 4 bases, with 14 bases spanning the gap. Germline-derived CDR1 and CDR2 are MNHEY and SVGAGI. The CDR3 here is CASSSGRGTYEQYF. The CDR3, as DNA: TGTGCCAGCAGTTCGGGCAGGGGGACTTACGAGCAGTACTTC.

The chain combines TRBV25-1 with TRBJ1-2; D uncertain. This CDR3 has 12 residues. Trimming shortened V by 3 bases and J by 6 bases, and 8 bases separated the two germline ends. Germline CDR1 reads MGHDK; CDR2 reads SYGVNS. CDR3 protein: CASSDSPHGYTF. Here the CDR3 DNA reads TGTGCCAGCAGTGACTCCCCCCATGGCTACACCTTC.

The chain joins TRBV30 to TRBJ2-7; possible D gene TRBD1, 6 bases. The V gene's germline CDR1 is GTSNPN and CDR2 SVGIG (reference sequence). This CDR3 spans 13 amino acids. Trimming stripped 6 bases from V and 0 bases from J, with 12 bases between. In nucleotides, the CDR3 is TGTGCCTGTGGGACAAAGAGCTCCTACGAGCAGTACTTC. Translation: CACGTKSSYEQYF.

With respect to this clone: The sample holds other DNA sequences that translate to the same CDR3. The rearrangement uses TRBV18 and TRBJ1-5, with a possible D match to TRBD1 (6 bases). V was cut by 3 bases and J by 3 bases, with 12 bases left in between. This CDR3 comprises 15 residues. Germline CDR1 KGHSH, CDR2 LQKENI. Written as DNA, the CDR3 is TGTGCCAGCTCACCCGGGACGGGACACAATCAGCCCCAGCATTTT. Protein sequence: CASSPGTGHNQPQHF.

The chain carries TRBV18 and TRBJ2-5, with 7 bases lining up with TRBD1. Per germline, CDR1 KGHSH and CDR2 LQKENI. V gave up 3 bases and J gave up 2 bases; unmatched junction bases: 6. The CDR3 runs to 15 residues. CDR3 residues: CASSPDGTVQETQYF. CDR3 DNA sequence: TGTGCCAGCTCACCGGACGGGACAGTTCAAGAGACCCAGTACTTC.